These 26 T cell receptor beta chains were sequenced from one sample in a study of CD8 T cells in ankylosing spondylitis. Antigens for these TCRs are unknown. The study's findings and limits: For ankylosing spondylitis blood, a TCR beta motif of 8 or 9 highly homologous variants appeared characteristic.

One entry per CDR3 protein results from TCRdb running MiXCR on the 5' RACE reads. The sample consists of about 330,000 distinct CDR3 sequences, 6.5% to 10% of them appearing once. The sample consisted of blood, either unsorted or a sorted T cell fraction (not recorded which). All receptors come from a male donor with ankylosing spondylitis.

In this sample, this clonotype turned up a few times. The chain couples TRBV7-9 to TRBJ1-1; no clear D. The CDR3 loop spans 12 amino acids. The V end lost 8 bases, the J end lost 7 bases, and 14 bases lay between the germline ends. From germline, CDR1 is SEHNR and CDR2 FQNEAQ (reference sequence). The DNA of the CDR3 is TGTGCCAGCTACCAAAAGGTCGGTGAAGCTTTCTTT. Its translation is CASYQKVGEAFF. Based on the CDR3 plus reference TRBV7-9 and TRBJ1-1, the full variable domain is DTGVSQNPRHKITKRGQNVTFRCDPISEHNRLYWYRQTLGQGPEFLTYFQNEAQLEKSRLLSDRFSAERPKGSFSTLEIQRTEQGDSAMYLCASYQKVGEAFFGQGTRLTVV.

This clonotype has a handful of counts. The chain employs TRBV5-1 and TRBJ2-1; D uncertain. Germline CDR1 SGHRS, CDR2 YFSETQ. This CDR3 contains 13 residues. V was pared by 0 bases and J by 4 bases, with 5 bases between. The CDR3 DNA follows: TGCGCCAGCAGCTTGGAGAAGTACAATGAGCAGTTCTTC. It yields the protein CASSLEKYNEQFF.

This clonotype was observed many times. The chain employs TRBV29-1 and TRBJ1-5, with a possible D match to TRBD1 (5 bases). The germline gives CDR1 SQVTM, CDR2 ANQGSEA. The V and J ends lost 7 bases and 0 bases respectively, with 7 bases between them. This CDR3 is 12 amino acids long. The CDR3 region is CSARDSNQPQHF. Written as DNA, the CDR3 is TGCAGCGCCAGGGATAGCAATCAGCCCCAGCATTTT.

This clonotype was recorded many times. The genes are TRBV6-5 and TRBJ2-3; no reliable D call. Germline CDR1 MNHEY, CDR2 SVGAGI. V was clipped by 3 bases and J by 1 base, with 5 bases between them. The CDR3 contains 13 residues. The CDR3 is CASSYARTDTQYF. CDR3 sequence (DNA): TGTGCCAGCAGTTATGCCCGCACAGATACGCAGTATTTT.

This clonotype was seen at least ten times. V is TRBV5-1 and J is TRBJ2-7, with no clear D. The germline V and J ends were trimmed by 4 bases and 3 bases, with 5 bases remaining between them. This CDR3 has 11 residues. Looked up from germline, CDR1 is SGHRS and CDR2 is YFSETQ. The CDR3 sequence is CASSRDYEQYF. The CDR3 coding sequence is TGCGCCAGCAGCCGAGACTACGAGCAGTACTTC.

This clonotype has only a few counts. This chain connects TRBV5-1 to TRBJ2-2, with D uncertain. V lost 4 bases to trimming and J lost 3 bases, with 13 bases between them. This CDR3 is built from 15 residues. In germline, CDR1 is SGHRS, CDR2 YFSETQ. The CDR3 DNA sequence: TGCGCCAGCAGCAGGCGAGTTGTGGACACCGGGGAGCTGTTTTTT. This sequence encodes CASSRRVVDTGELFF.

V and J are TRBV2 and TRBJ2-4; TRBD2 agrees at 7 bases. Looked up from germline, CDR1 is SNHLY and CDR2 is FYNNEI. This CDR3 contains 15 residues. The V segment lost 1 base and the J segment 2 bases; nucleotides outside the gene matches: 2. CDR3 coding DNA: TGTGCCAGCAGTGAAGGGGGACTACCCAAAAACATTCAGTACTTC. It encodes CASSEGGLPKNIQYF.

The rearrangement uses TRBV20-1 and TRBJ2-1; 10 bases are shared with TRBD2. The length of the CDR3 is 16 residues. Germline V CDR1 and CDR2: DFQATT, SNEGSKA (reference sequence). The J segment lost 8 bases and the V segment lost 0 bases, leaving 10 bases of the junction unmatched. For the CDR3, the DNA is TGCAGTGCTAGAGATGAGCTAGCGGGAGCTTACGATGAGCAGTTCTTC. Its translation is CSARDELAGAYDEQFF.

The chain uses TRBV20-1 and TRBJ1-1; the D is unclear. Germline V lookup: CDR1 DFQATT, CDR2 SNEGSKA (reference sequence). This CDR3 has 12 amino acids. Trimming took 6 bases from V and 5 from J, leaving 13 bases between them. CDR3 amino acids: CSATVIYTEAFF. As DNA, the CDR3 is TGCAGTGCGACTGTAATATATACTGAAGCTTTCTTT.

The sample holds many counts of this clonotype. This chain's CDR3 is CSVQIGNMNTEAFF. CDR3 bases: TGCAGCGTTCAGATAGGGAACATGAACACTGAAGCTTTCTTT. This sequence joins TRBV29-1 and TRBJ1-1; D remains ambiguous. CDR1 SQVTM and CDR2 ANQGSEA come from the germline V gene. The V end lost 5 bases, the J end lost 0 bases, and 13 bases lay between the germline ends. The CDR3 totals 14 residues. Full variable domain (remainder filled in from reference TRBV29-1 and TRBJ1-1): SAVISQKPSRDICQRGTSLTIQCQVDSQVTMMFWYRQQPGQSLTLIATANQGSEATYESGFVIDKFPISRPNLTFSTLTVSNMSPEDSSIYLCSVQIGNMNTEAFFGQGTRLTVV.

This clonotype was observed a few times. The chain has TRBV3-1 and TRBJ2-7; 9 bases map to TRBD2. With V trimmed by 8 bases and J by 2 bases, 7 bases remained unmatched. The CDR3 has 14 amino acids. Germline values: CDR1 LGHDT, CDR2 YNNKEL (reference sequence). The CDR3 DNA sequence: TGTGCCAGCGGCGGGGGGGGAGGAGCCTACGAGCAGTACTTC. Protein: CASGGGGGAYEQYF.

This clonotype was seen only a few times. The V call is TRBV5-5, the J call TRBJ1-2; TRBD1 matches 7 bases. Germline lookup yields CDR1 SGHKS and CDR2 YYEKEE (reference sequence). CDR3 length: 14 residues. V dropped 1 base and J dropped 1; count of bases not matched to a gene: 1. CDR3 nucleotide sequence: TGTGCCAGCAGCTTGCAGGGGGATAACTATGGCTACACCTTC. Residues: CASSLQGDNYGYTF.

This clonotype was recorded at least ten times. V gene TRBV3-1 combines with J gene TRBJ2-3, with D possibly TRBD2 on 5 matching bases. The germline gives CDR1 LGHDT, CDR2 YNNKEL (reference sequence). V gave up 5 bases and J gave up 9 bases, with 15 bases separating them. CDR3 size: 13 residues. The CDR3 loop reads CASSFPSPTTQYF. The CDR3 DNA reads TGTGCCAGCAGCTTCCCTAGCCCCACCACGCAGTATTTT.

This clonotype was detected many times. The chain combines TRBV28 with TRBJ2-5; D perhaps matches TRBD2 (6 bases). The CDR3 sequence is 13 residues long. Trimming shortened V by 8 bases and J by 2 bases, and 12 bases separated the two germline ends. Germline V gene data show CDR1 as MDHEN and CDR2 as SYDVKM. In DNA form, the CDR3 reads TGTGCCAGCGGGGGGACGATGCAAGAGACCCAGTACTTC. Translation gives CASGGTMQETQYF.

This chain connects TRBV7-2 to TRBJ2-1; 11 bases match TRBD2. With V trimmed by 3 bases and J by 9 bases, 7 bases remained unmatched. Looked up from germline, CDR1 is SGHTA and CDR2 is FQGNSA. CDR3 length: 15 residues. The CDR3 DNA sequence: TGTGCCAGCAGCTTGACTAGCGGGAATGAAGGTGAGCAGTTCTTC. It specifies CASSLTSGNEGEQFF.

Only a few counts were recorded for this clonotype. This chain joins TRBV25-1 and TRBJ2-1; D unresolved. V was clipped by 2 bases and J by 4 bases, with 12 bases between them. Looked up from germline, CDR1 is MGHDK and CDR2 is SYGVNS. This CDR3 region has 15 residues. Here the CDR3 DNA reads TGTGCCAGCAGTGAACCAGCGCAAAAGTACAATGAGCAGTTCTTC. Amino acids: CASSEPAQKYNEQFF. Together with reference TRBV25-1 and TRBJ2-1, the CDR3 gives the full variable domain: EADIYQTPRYLVIGTGKKITLECSQTMGHDKMYWYQQDPGMELHLIHYSYGVNSTEKGDLSSESTVSRIRTEHFPLTLESARPSHTSQYLCASSEPAQKYNEQFFGPGTRLTVL.

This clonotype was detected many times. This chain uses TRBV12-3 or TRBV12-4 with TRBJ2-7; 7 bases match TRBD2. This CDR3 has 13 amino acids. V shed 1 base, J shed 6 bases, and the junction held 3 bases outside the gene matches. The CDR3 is CASSLVLAVEQYF. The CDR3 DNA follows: TGTGCCAGCAGTTTAGTGCTAGCGGTCGAGCAGTACTTC.

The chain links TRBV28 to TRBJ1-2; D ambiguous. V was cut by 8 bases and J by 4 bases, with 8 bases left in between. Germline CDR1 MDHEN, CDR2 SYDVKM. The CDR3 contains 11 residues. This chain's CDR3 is CASQSGYGYTF. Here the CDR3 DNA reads TGTGCCAGCCAATCCGGCTATGGCTACACCTTC.

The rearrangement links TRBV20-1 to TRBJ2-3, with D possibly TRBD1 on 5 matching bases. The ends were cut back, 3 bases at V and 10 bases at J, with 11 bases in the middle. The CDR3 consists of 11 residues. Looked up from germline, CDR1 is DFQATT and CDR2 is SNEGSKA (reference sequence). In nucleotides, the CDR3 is TGCAGTGCTAGCGACAGAAAAGCGCAGTATTTT. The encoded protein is CSASDRKAQYF.

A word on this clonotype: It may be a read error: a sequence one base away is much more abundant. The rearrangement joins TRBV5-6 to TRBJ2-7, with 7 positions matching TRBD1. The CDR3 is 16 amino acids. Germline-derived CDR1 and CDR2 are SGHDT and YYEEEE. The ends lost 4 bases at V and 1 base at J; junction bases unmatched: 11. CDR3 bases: TGTGCCAGCAGCCCCGGGCCGGGACAGTTTTCCTACGAGCAGTACTTC. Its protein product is CASSPGPGQFSYEQYF.

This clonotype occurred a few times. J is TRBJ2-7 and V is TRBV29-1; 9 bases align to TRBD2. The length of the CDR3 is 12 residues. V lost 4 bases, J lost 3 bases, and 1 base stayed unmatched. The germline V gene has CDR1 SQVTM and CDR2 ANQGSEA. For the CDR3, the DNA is TGCAGCGTTGTAGCGGGAGACTACGAGCAGTACTTC. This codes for CSVVAGDYEQYF.

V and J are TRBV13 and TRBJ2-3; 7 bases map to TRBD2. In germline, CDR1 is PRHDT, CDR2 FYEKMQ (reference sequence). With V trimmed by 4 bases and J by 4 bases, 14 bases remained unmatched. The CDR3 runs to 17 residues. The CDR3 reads CASSSPSVLAASDTQYF. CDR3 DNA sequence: TGTGCCAGCAGCTCCCCCTCCGTTCTAGCGGCATCAGATACGCAGTATTTT.

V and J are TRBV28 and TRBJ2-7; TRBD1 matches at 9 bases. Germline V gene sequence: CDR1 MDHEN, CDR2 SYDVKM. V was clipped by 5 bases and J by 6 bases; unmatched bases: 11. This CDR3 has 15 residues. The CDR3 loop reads CASSQHRTGDREQYF. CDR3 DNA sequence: TGTGCCAGCAGTCAGCATAGGACAGGGGATCGCGAGCAGTACTTC.

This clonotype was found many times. DNA of the CDR3: TGCGCCAGCAGTCCAGGGAACTACGAGCAGTACTTC. Its protein product is CASSPGNYEQYF. The chain uses TRBV10-1 and TRBJ2-7; TRBD1 might be the D (5 bases). The length of the CDR3 is 12 residues. Per germline, CDR1 WNHNN and CDR2 SYGVQD (reference sequence). Trimming removed 5 bases at V and 3 bases at J, with 8 bases between.

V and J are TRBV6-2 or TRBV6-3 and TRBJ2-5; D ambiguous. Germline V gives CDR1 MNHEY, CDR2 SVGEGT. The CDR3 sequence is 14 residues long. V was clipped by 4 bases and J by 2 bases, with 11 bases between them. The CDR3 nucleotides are TGTGCCAGCAGTTGGACGTTCAAGCAAGAGACCCAGTACTTC. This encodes CASSWTFKQETQYF.

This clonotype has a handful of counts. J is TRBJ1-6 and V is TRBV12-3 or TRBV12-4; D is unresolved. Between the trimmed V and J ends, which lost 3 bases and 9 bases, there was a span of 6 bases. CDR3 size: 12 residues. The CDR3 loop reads CASSFARSPLHF. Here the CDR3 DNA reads TGTGCCAGCAGTTTCGCCCGTTCACCCCTCCACTTT.